This T cell receptor (beta chain) derives from a study of shared clonotypes between healthy human individuals. Across the whole study: A couple of women and a few men aged 18 to 49 served as donors. The plates for each donor numbered three CD4 naive, three CD4 memory, two CD8 naive and one CD8 memory.

In the source study's methods: Junction-only immunoSEQ data arrived without quality scores, meaning filtering differed. Produced via immunoSEQ multiplex PCR; TCRdb's table is partial and in-frame only. V, J and clone size reflect that table, while D and trimming were determined from the DNA. The sample carries 2.3 million or so clones, 85% to 95% recorded once. A single count supports this clone. As yet, its antigen is unknown. General study results and limits: In a handful of donors, around 4.5% of naive CD4 clonotypes appeared in common.

The V gene's germline CDR1 is MDHEN and CDR2 SYDVKM. Trimming left V 3 bases short and J 5 bases short, with 19 bases between. CDR3 size: 16 residues. This sequence originates from a man younger than 30 in good health. Some clones in this sample may be carry-over from other donors' samples. This sequence joins TRBV28 and TRBJ1-1, with D possibly matching TRBD1 (5 bases). The sequencing input was naive CD4+ T cells from PBMCs. Specified subset: CD45RA+ positively selected. The CDR3 DNA reads TGTGCCAGCAGTTTTTTGGGATTGGGGCGAGGGACTGAAGCTTTCTTT. This translates into CASSFLGLGRGTEAFF.